The T cell receptor (beta chain) described here comes from a study of chemoradiotherapy in HPV16-positive cancers. Study-level results: Non-HPV-specific T cells did not expand in tumors during treatment, whereas candidate HPV-specific clones and E7-related motifs did.

Here immunoSEQ multiplex PCR was the method, and the copy in TCRdb shows in-frame clones only, minus some. This sample has about 15,000 clones; roughly 70% occur once, and the top ten carry roughly 8%. A remark on this clone: Its antigen is not known.

The V gene's germline CDR1 is WSHSY and CDR2 SAAADI. J lost 15 bases, V lost 0 bases, and 6 bases had no gene match. This CDR3 has 13 residues. The chain has TRBV10-2 and TRBJ2-3, with 10 bases identical to TRBD1. Sequencing was performed on tumor tissue, taken from a patient who underwent chemoradiotherapy. This TCR derives from a human donor with HPV-associated anogenital cancer. CDR3: CASSESSRTGGYF. The CDR3 DNA reads TGCGCCAGCAGTGAGTCGAGCCGGACAGGGGGATATTTT.